The 10 T cell receptor beta chains below were found in one sample sequenced in a study of T cell responses to AZD1222 COVID-19 vaccine. Method: immunoSEQ multiplex PCR; TCRdb's copy keeps in-frame clones and lacks some. The sample holds more than 85,000 clones, roughly nine tenths seen once. The sequenced sample was peripheral blood, obtained 28 days after the second AZD1222 dose. The origin of the receptors is an adult who received the AZD1222 COVID-19 vaccine.

This clone was detected only once. The chain combines TRBV7-2 with TRBJ2-7, with 13 bases lining up with TRBD2. This CDR3 is built from 14 residues. Germline CDR1 SGHTA, CDR2 FQGNSA. The V and J ends lost 4 bases and 7 bases, in that order; junction bases with no gene match: 4. CDR3 in amino acids: CASSSGTSGMEQYF. CDR3 in DNA: TGTGCCAGCAGCTCCGGGACTAGCGGGATGGAGCAGTACTTC.

This sequence joins TRBV10-3 and TRBJ2-6; D ambiguous. This CDR3 is built from 13 residues. V was shortened by 6 bases and J by 0 bases, with 3 bases between the two germline ends. Germline values: CDR1 ENHRY, CDR2 SYGVKD. CDR3 sequence: CAISASGANVLTF. CDR3 nucleotides: TGTGCCATCAGCGCCTCTGGGGCCAACGTCCTGACTTTC.

The CDR3 DNA is TGTGCCAGTAGGGCGGACAGGGCCACCAACGAGCAGTACTTC. This encodes CASRADRATNEQYF. The chain is built from TRBV19 and TRBJ2-7; TRBD1 matches at 8 bases. CDR1 LNHDA and CDR2 SQIVND come from the germline V gene (reference sequence). The CDR3 sequence is 14 residues long. Trimming took 6 bases from V and 5 from J; bases not matched to a gene: 9.

V is TRBV5-6 and J is TRBJ2-3, with 8 bases matching TRBD1. The CDR3 totals 16 residues. Germline V gene data show CDR1 as SGHDT and CDR2 as YYEEEE. V was pared by 4 bases and J by 6 bases, with 13 bases of the junction left unmatched. In nucleotides, the CDR3 is TGTGCCAGCAGCGGATATGGACAGGGATTAATGGATACGCAGTATTTT. This encodes CASSGYGQGLMDTQYF.

V is TRBV9 and J is TRBJ1-2, with 7 bases fitting TRBD1. CDR3 length: 15 amino acids. V lost 3 bases to trimming and J lost 2 bases; unmatched junction nucleotides: 7. Per the germline V gene, CDR1 is SGDLS and CDR2 is YYNGEE. The CDR3 coding sequence is TGTGCCAGCAGCGGATTCGACAGGGACAACTATGGCTACACCTTC. Translated: CASSGFDRDNYGYTF.

V is TRBV5-1 and J is TRBJ1-5; D call uncertain. This CDR3 has 14 amino acids. Per germline, CDR1 SGHRS and CDR2 YFSETQ. V lost 4 bases and J 0 bases, leaving 8 bases between the germline ends. CDR3 DNA sequence: TGCGCCAGCAGCAAGGACTATAGCAATCAGCCCCAGCATTTT. This sequence encodes CASSKDYSNQPQHF.

The chain couples TRBV28 to TRBJ2-7; D is perhaps TRBD1 (5 bases). CDR1 and CDR2 (germline): MDHEN, SYDVKM. The CDR3 consists of 12 residues. Trimming cost V 5 bases and J 4 bases, with 9 bases left between them. The CDR3 protein is CASSIRVYEQYF. Here the CDR3 DNA reads TGTGCCAGCAGTATCAGGGTGTACGAGCAGTACTTC.

The chain links TRBV6-5 to TRBJ1-5; D might be TRBD1 (5 bases). Germline CDR1 MNHEY, CDR2 SVGAGI. The CDR3 sequence is 15 residues long. V was cut by 6 bases and J by 1 base, with 13 bases left in between. CDR3 residues: CASSDSVASNQPQHF. CDR3 nucleotides: TGTGCCAGCAGCGACAGCGTTGCAAGCAATCAGCCCCAGCATTTT.

The V and J genes are TRBV5-4 and TRBJ1-1; D call uncertain. This CDR3 is 16 amino acids long. Germline CDR1 SGHNT, CDR2 YYREEE (reference sequence). Trimming left V 4 bases short and J 3 bases short, with 19 bases between. In DNA, the CDR3 is TGTGCCAGCAGCCCCTCTATCCGGGCCGGGGACACTGAAGCTTTCTTT. Amino acids: CASSPSIRAGDTEAFF.

The CDR3 loop is CASSERLAGENEQFF. The CDR3 DNA reads as TGTGCCAGCAGTGAAAGGCTAGCGGGAGAGAATGAGCAGTTCTTC. The genes are TRBV2 and TRBJ2-1; TRBD2 matches at 10 bases. CDR1 and CDR2 from the germline V gene are SNHLY and FYNNEI. This CDR3 comprises 15 residues. J was trimmed by 7 bases and V by 2 bases; bases with no gene match: 5. The variable domain in full, completed from reference TRBV2 and TRBJ2-1, reads EPEVTQTPSHQVTQMGQEVILRCVPISNHLYFYWYRQILGQKVEFLVSFYNNEISEKSEIFDDQFSVERPDGSNFTLKIRSTKLEDSAMYFCASSERLAGENEQFFGPGTRLTVL.